The table lists the clone carrying this T cell receptor (beta chain) with a count of one. Its antigen is not identified. Assay: immunoSEQ multiplex PCR; the TCRdb copy retains only in-frame clones and omits some. The sample carries roughly 90,000 clones, roughly 93% recorded once. The entry originates in a study of OX40 agonist ivuxolimab in advanced cancers. About the research overall: Intravenous ivuxolimab was administered to patients every 2 weeks at 0.01 to 10 mg/kg. Study-wide results and caveats: In the 0.1 to 3.0 mg/kg range, CD4+ and CD8+ blood T cells had expanded clonally by week 6.

The material was CD4+ or CD8+ T cells sorted from blood, obtained in a trial of the OX40 agonist ivuxolimab. This TCR came from an adult with an advanced solid tumor such as melanoma, head and neck, liver or kidney cancer.

CDR3 amino acids: CASSLSDRTIGYEQYF. DNA of the CDR3: TGTGCCAGCAGTTTATCCGACAGGACCATAGGCTACGAGCAGTACTTC. The V call is TRBV28, the J call TRBJ2-7, with D tentatively TRBD1 (6 bases). From germline, CDR1 is MDHEN and CDR2 SYDVKM. Trimming stripped 1 base from V and 3 bases from J, with 16 bases between. CDR3 length: 16 amino acids. Combining the CDR3 with reference TRBV28 and TRBJ2-7 gives the whole variable domain DVKVTQSSRYLVKRTGEKVFLECVQDMDHENMFWYRQDPGLGLRLIYFSYDVKMKEKGDIPEGYSVSREKKERFSLILESASTNQTSMYLCASSLSDRTIGYEQYFGPGTRLTVT.